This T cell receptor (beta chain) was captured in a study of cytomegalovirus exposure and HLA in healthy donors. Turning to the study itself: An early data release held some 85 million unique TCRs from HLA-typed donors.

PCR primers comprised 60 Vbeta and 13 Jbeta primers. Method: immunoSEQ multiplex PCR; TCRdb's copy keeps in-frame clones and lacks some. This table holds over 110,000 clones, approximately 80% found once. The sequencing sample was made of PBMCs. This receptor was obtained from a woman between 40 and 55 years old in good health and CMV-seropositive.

In DNA, the CDR3 is TGCGCCAGCAGCTTGGGGCAGGCAGCTAACTATGGCTACACCTTC. As protein: CASSLGQAANYGYTF. V is TRBV5-1 and J is TRBJ1-2; D is uncertain. V shed 0 bases and J shed 0 bases, with 9 bases lying between them. The CDR3 consists of 15 residues. CDR1 is SGHRS and CDR2 is YFSETQ in the germline V gene.